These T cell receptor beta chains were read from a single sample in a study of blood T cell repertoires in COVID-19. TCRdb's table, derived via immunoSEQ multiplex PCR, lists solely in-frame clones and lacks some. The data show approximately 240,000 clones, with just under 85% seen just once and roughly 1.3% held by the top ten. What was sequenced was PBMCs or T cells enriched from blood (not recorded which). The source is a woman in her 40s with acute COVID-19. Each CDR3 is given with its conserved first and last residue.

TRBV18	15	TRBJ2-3	CASSRGKGPTDTQYF
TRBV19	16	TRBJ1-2	CASSTGTGVFDYGYTF
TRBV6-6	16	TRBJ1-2	CASSYFRQRANYGYTF
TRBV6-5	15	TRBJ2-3	CASSYSTGGGDTQYF
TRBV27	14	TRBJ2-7	CASSARDTSYEQYF
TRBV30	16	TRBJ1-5	CAWNLGAVGTNQPQHF
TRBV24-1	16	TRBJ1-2	CATSDPSRTGGEGYTF
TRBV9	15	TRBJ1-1	CASSETVSLNTEAFF
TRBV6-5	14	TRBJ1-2	CASSNDRVAYGYTF
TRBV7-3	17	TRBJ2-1	CASSPEGGGGRRNEQFF
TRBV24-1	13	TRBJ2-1	CATARQARGEQFF
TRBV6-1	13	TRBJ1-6	CASSERENSPLHF
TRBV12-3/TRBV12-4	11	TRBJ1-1	CASRRQGWAFF
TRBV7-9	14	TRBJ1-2	CASSLGQSNYGYTF
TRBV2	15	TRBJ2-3	CASSEEGISTDTQYF
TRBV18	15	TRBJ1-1	CASSRAGTVKSEAFF
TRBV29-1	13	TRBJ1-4	CSVESGENEKLFF
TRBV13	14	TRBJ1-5	CASSQDRAEQPQHF
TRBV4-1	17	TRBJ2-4	CASSQPLRDRAKNIQYF
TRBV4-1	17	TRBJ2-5	CASSQGFDGGVQETQYF
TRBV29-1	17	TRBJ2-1	CSVFTSGILSSYNEQFF
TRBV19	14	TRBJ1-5	CASTLGQGNQPQHF
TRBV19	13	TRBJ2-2	CASSISGSGELFF